Each of the 26 T cell receptor beta chains below was sequenced from the same sample in a study of T cells in Graves' hyperthyroidism and ophthalmopathy. There were TCR beta CDR3 regions amplified from RNA transcripts. The HTBI set primed first-round TCR CDR3 RT-PCR. TCRdb used MiXCR to reprocess the multiplex PCR reads, holding one entry per CDR3 protein. The top ten clones hold more than 10% of a sample with around 250,000 distinct CDR3 sequences, approximately 15% of them seen once. The sequencing input was blood. These receptors all come from a woman in her thirties or forties with Graves' hyperthyroidism that later progressed to Graves' ophthalmopathy.

This clonotype came up many times. The V gene is TRBV27, the J gene TRBJ2-7, with 9 bases lining up with TRBD2. J lost 5 bases, V lost 0 bases, and 5 bases had no gene match. CDR3 length equals 15 residues. The germline CDR1 and CDR2 sequences are MNHEY and SMNVEV (reference sequence). CDR3 sequence reads: CASSLSRTSDDEQYF. CDR3 coding DNA: TGTGCCAGCAGTTTATCACGGACTAGCGATGACGAGCAGTACTTC.

In its sample, this clonotype was seen many times. The chain recombines TRBV11-2 with TRBJ1-2; D uncertain. V lost 2 bases to trimming and J lost 7 bases, with 23 bases between them. Germline V lookup: CDR1 SGHAT, CDR2 FQNNGV. There are 17 residues in the CDR3. The CDR3 bases are TGTGCCAGCAGCTTACCTGGGAAGGGCCCCTTAGCGGGTGGCTACACCTTC. As protein: CASSLPGKGPLAGGYTF.

This clonotype was recorded at least ten times. This chain joins TRBV12-3 or TRBV12-4 and TRBJ2-1, with D tentatively TRBD2 (6 bases). Trimming removed 3 bases at V and 4 bases at J, with 13 bases between. The CDR3 runs 15 residues. The CDR3 coding sequence is TGTGCCAGCAGTTTCTGGGGGGAGACATACAATGAGCAGTTCTTC. Translation: CASSFWGETYNEQFF.

This clonotype has ten or more counts. The V and J genes are TRBV19 and TRBJ1-2; D gene ambiguous. This CDR3 comprises 10 residues. Trimming left V 8 bases short and J 4 bases short, with 5 bases between. In germline, CDR1 is LNHDA, CDR2 SQIVND (reference sequence). The CDR3 region is CASFGYGYTF. The DNA for the CDR3 is TGTGCCAGTTTCGGCTATGGCTACACCTTC.

The sample holds many counts of this clonotype. J is TRBJ2-1 and V is TRBV7-9, with 7 nucleotides matching TRBD2. Germline assignment: CDR1 SEHNR and CDR2 FQNEAQ (reference sequence). With 7 bases clipped from V and 6 bases from J, the junction kept 12 bases outside the gene matches. The CDR3 has 15 residues. CDR3 coding DNA: TGTGCCAGCACCATACGCGGGGGATCAGTCAATGAGCAGTTCTTC. Translation: CASTIRGGSVNEQFF.

As to this clonotype: The CDR3 end shows no conserved phenylalanine or tryptophan, and so a read error is likely. The chain recombines TRBV3-1 with TRBJ2-1; D is ambiguous. CDR1 is LGHDT, CDR2 YNNKEL, per germline (reference sequence). The CDR3 extends over 15 amino acids. The V end was cut by 1 base, the J end by 3 bases, with 10 bases between. The CDR3 DNA sequence: TGTGCCAGCAGCCAAGGGGCCGGGTTCTACAATGAGCAGTTCTCC. Translated: CASSQGAGFYNEQFS.

This clonotype has only one observation. A much bigger clone sits one base away, suggesting this may be a read error. This rearrangement joins TRBV20-1 to TRBJ2-1; no firm D call. V was trimmed by 7 bases and J by 8 bases, leaving 9 bases between them. CDR3 length equals 10 residues. Per germline, CDR1 DFQATT and CDR2 SNEGSKA (reference sequence). The CDR3 sequence is CSVSGDEQFF. CDR3 sequence (DNA): TGCAGTGTATCCGGTGATGAGCAGTTCTTC.

At least ten counts were recorded for this clonotype. The chain has TRBV28 and TRBJ1-1; 12 bases align to TRBD1. Trimming at V came to 11 bases and at J to 3 bases, leaving 19 bases not matched to a gene. This CDR3 is built from 18 residues. Germline V lookup: CDR1 MDHEN, CDR2 SYDVKM. The DNA for the CDR3 is TGTGCCTGCCGGGGACAGGGGGCACCCCACCTCCGGGACACTGAAGCTTTCTTT. Protein product: CACRGQGAPHLRDTEAFF.

This clonotype was seen at least ten times. The CDR3 is CASSWGPNTEAFF. As DNA, the CDR3 is TGTGCCAGCAGTTGGGGGCCGAACACTGAAGCTTTCTTT. The gene calls are TRBV12-3 or TRBV12-4 and TRBJ1-1; D is perhaps TRBD1 (6 bases). The CDR3 covers 13 residues. Between the trimmed V and J ends, which lost 4 bases and 1 base, there was a span of 7 bases.

CDR3 region: CSVGINRGAFF. Written as DNA, the CDR3 is TGCAGCGTTGGGATTAACAGGGGAGCTTTCTTT. The chain joins TRBV29-1 to TRBJ1-1; TRBD1 agrees at 7 bases. The trim removed 4 bases at V and 10 bases at J, leaving 6 bases unmatched. The germline V gene has CDR1 SQVTM and CDR2 ANQGSEA. This CDR3 region has 11 residues.

This clonotype showed up just a few times. The rearrangement joins TRBV11-2 to TRBJ2-3; the match to TRBD1 covers 11 bases. The CDR3 runs 20 residues. CDR1 is SGHAT, CDR2 FQNNGV, per germline. J lost 5 bases, V lost 3 bases, and 19 bases had no gene match. CDR3 nucleotides: TGTGCCAGCAGCTTGACCCACCCCCAAGGACAGGGGGCTTCAAGAGATACGCAGTATTTT. Its protein is CASSLTHPQGQGASRDTQYF.

This clonotype was observed a few times. The chain is built from TRBV4-2 and TRBJ1-1; D gene uncertain. Germline V CDR1 and CDR2: LGHNA, YNFKEQ. The CDR3 is 15 amino acids. The V end was cut by 0 bases, the J end by 1 base, with 9 bases between. CDR3 amino acids: CASSQEMWGNTEAFF. CDR3 nucleotide sequence: TGTGCCAGCAGCCAAGAGATGTGGGGGAACACTGAAGCTTTCTTT.

The gene calls are TRBV12-3 or TRBV12-4 and TRBJ1-4; D possibly corresponds to TRBD1 (5 bases). The CDR3 extends over 13 amino acids. V gave up 4 bases and J gave up 8 bases, with 11 bases separating them. CDR3 sequence reads: CASSSTRGEKLFF. The CDR3 nucleotides read TGTGCCAGCAGTTCAACCCGGGGGGAAAAACTGTTTTTT.

In its sample, this clonotype was seen a few times. The V gene is TRBV5-8, the J gene TRBJ1-1; D ambiguous. The germline V gene has CDR1 SGHTS and CDR2 YDEGEE. The ends were cut back, 4 bases at V and 8 bases at J, with 18 bases in the middle. The CDR3 covers 14 residues. The CDR3 spells CASSLQMRAVEAFF. CDR3 DNA sequence: TGTGCCAGCAGCCTCCAAATGCGGGCGGTGGAAGCTTTCTTT.

This clonotype was picked up many times. The chain is built from TRBV9 and TRBJ1-5; TRBD1 is a possible D gene (5 bases). V lost 0 bases and J 7 bases, leaving 11 bases between the germline ends. There are 14 residues in the CDR3. Germline values: CDR1 SGDLS, CDR2 YYNGEE. The CDR3 spells CASSVDGGRQPQHF. The DNA of the CDR3 is TGTGCCAGCAGCGTAGACGGGGGGAGGCAGCCCCAGCATTTT.

This clonotype appeared many times. The J gene is TRBJ1-1, the V gene TRBV28; D perhaps matches TRBD1 (5 bases). Germline CDR1 reads MDHEN; CDR2 reads SYDVKM. The CDR3 covers 13 residues. Deletions cut 9 bases from V and 1 base from J, with 12 bases between. The CDR3 sequence is CASQGPSNTEAFF. For the CDR3, the DNA is TGTGCCAGTCAGGGACCGTCGAACACTGAAGCTTTCTTT.

This chain connects TRBV4-2 to TRBJ2-7, with TRBD1 identical over 8 bases. Germline-derived CDR1 and CDR2 are LGHNA and YNFKEQ. Trimming at V came to 2 bases and at J to 3 bases, leaving 9 bases not matched to a gene. This CDR3 is built from 16 residues. The CDR3 protein is CASSQYVDRAHYEQYF. The DNA for the CDR3 is TGTGCCAGCAGCCAATACGTGGACAGGGCCCACTACGAGCAGTACTTC.

The chain uses TRBV28 and TRBJ1-1, with no clear D. The CDR3 loop spans 11 amino acids. The germline V gene has CDR1 MDHEN and CDR2 SYDVKM. V was trimmed by 3 bases and J by 7 bases, leaving 6 bases between them. The CDR3 DNA is TGTGCCAGCAGTTTCCAAAGTGAAGCTTTCTTT. Amino acid sequence: CASSFQSEAFF.

This clonotype has at least ten counts. CDR3 region: CASGRNPEGWREQYF. DNA for the CDR3: TGTGCCAGCGGACGTAACCCCGAGGGATGGCGTGAGCAGTACTTC. J is TRBJ2-7 and V is TRBV2; a weak D match, TRBD2 (5 bases). The CDR3 has 15 residues. The germline CDR1 and CDR2 sequences are SNHLY and FYNNEI. The germline V and J ends were trimmed by 8 bases and 7 bases, with 24 bases remaining between them.

This clonotype was detected ten times or more. This chain links TRBV6-5 with TRBJ1-4; 8 bases line up with TRBD1. Germline V gene data show CDR1 as MNHEY and CDR2 as SVGAGI. This CDR3 is built from 19 residues. The V segment lost 2 bases and the J segment 5 bases; nucleotides outside the gene matches: 16. The CDR3 region is CASSYHRQGRGLVNEKLFF. The CDR3 nucleotides read TGTGCCAGCAGTTACCACAGACAAGGCAGGGGGCTAGTAAATGAAAAACTGTTTTTT.

There are many counts of this clonotype. The J gene is TRBJ2-7, the V gene TRBV3-1, with TRBD1 as a possible D gene (6 bases). CDR3 size: 15 residues. Trimming left V 1 base short and J 3 bases short, with 13 bases between. The germline gives CDR1 LGHDT, CDR2 YNNKEL (reference sequence). The CDR3 DNA is TGTGCCAGCAGCCAAGGAGGACAGAGCTTCTACGAGCAGTACTTC. Its translation: CASSQGGQSFYEQYF.

This clonotype has ten or more counts. V gene TRBV29-1 combines with J gene TRBJ1-3; no firm D call. V was shortened by 3 bases and J by 0 bases, with 9 bases between the two germline ends. CDR1 is SQVTM and CDR2 is ANQGSEA in the germline V gene. This CDR3 spans 14 amino acids. The CDR3 sequence is CSVDQEGSGNTIYF. The CDR3 nucleotides are TGCAGCGTTGACCAGGAGGGCTCTGGAAACACCATATATTTT.

This clonotype was recorded at least ten times. The chain couples TRBV28 to TRBJ1-5; TRBD1 agrees at 9 bases. V lost 6 bases and J lost 3; bases outside the gene matches: 6. The CDR3 has 15 amino acids. Germline V lookup: CDR1 MDHEN, CDR2 SYDVKM. Written as DNA, the CDR3 is TGTGCCAGCAGAAGGGACAGGGTAATCAATCAGCCCCAGCATTTT. Residues: CASRRDRVINQPQHF. The variable domain in full, with the rest retrieved from reference TRBV28 and TRBJ1-5, is DVKVTQSSRYLVKRTGEKVFLECVQDMDHENMFWYRQDPGLGLRLIYFSYDVKMKEKGDIPEGYSVSREKKERFSLILESASTNQTSMYLCASRRDRVINQPQHFGDGTRLSIL.

This clonotype was counted many times. This chain links TRBV12-3 or TRBV12-4 with TRBJ2-2; weak D call: TRBD1 (5 bases). V was cut by 3 bases and J by 1 base, with 6 bases left in between. This CDR3 comprises 14 residues. The chain's CDR3 is CASSFRENTGELFF. The CDR3 DNA follows: TGTGCCAGCAGTTTCAGGGAGAACACCGGGGAGCTGTTTTTT.

At least ten counts were recorded for this clonotype. The rearrangement links TRBV27 to TRBJ1-2; TRBD1 matches at 7 bases. Per the germline V gene, CDR1 is MNHEY and CDR2 is SMNVEV (reference sequence). V was pared by 4 bases and J by 4 bases, with 6 bases of the junction left unmatched. This CDR3 region has 14 residues. The CDR3 sequence is CASSYRGSLYGYTF. The CDR3, as DNA: TGTGCCAGCAGTTACAGGGGCTCTCTCTATGGCTACACCTTC.

As regards this clonotype: At one boundary the junction diverges from the germline segment, which might be a read error. The V call is TRBV12-3 or TRBV12-4, the J call TRBJ2-1, with TRBD2 as a possible D gene (5 bases). This CDR3 is 10 amino acids long. CDR3 DNA sequence: TGTGCCAGCAGTTTGGGAGCCGCGGTCTTC. Translating it yields CASSLGAAVF.